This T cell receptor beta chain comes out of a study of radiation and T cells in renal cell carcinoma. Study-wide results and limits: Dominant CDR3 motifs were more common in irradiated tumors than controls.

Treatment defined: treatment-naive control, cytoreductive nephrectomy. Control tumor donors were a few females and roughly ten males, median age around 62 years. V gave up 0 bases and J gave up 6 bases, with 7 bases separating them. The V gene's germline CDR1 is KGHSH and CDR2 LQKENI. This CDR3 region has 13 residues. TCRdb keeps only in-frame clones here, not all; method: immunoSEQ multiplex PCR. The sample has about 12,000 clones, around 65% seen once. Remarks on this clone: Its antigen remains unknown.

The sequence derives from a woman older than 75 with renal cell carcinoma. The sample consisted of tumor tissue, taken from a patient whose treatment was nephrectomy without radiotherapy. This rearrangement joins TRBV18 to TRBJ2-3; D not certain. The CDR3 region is CASSPPVSDTQYF. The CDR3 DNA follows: TGTGCCAGCTCACCACCAGTATCCGATACGCAGTATTTT.